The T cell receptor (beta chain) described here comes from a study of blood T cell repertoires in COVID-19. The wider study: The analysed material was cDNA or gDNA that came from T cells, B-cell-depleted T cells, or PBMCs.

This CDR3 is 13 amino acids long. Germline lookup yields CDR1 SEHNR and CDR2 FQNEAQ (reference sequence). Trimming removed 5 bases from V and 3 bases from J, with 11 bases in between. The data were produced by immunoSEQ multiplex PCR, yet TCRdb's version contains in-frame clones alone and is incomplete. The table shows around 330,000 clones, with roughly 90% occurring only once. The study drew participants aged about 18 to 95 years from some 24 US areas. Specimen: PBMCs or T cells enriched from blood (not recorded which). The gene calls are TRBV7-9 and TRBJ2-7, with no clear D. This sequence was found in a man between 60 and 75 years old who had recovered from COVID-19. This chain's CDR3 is CASSRDGYYEQYF. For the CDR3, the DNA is TGTGCCAGCAGCCGAGACGGGTACTACGAGCAGTACTTC.